The 22 T cell receptor beta chains below were found in one sample sequenced in a study of T cell responses to AZD1222 COVID-19 vaccine. Sequencing was performed with immunoSEQ multiplex PCR; in TCRdb, only in-frame clones are kept and a portion is missing. The repertoire holds 120,000 to 150,000 clones, with about 90% as singletons. The material sequenced was peripheral blood, taken 28 days after the second dose of the MenACWY control vaccine. The receptors were gathered from an adult who received the MenACWY meningococcal vaccine as a control.

This clone has more than one count but fewer than ten. This chain links TRBV29-1 with TRBJ2-1; TRBD1 might be the D (5 bases). Trimming stripped 7 bases from V and 4 bases from J, with 11 bases between. The V gene's germline CDR1 is SQVTM and CDR2 ANQGSEA. This CDR3 has 12 amino acids. CDR3: CSGTYRYNEQFF. The CDR3 region has the DNA TGCAGCGGAACTTACAGGTACAATGAGCAGTTCTTC.

V is TRBV19 and J is TRBJ1-1; D gene ambiguous. This CDR3 spans 14 amino acids. V lost 3 bases, J lost 7 bases, and 15 bases lay in between. Germline CDR1 is LNHDA and CDR2 is SQIVND (reference sequence). CDR3 nucleotide sequence: TGTGCCAGTAGTATGGGAACAGCCATCAGTGAAGCTTTCTTT. Its protein is CASSMGTAISEAFF.

The CDR3 spells CAWTPGRTDTQYF. In DNA form, the CDR3 reads TGTGCCTGGACCCCAGGGCGCACAGATACGCAGTATTTT. V and J are TRBV30 and TRBJ2-3, with a weak D call TRBD1 (5 bases). This CDR3 has 13 residues. V was clipped by 4 bases and J by 1 base, with 9 bases between them. CDR1 and CDR2 from the germline V gene are GTSNPN and SVGIG (reference sequence).

The chain uses TRBV3-1 (or the pseudogene TRBV3-2) and TRBJ1-2; possible D gene TRBD1, 6 bases. Germline CDR1 is LGHDT and CDR2 is YNNKEL (reference sequence). V was clipped by 1 base and J by 6 bases, with 12 bases between them. The CDR3 is 14 amino acids. CDR3 nucleotide sequence: TGTGCCAGCAGCCAAGGGCAGGGGACCCATGGCTACACCTTC. It specifies CASSQGQGTHGYTF.

The J gene is TRBJ2-3, the V gene TRBV9, with 9 bases identical to TRBD1. After removal of 3 bases from V and 6 bases from J, the junction contained 11 bases not matched to a gene. The CDR3 loop spans 16 amino acids. Germline CDR1 is SGDLS and CDR2 is YYNGEE. CDR3 sequence reads: CASSANPGQGVDTQYF. DNA of the CDR3: TGTGCCAGCAGCGCTAATCCGGGACAGGGTGTCGATACGCAGTATTTT.

By sample fraction, this clone is medium-sized. The chain recombines TRBV12-3 or TRBV12-4 with TRBJ2-4; TRBD1 agrees at 7 bases. V was pared by 5 bases and J by 5 bases, with 3 bases of the junction left unmatched. The CDR3 length is 13 residues. The CDR3 here is CASSTGTENIQYF. In DNA, the CDR3 is TGTGCCAGCAGTACCGGGACAGAAAACATTCAGTACTTC.

The rearrangement joins TRBV9 to TRBJ2-3, with D perhaps matching TRBD2 (5 bases). Germline assignment: CDR1 SGDLS and CDR2 YYNGEE. This CDR3 region has 16 residues. V gave up 4 bases and J gave up 1 base, with 16 bases separating them. The CDR3 sequence is CASSPSGIGGTDTQYF. As DNA, the CDR3 is TGTGCCAGCAGCCCGTCCGGGATTGGCGGCACAGATACGCAGTATTTT.

This chain links TRBV6-6 with TRBJ2-2, with TRBD1 identical over 9 bases. The V and J ends lost 6 bases and 3 bases, in that order; junction bases with no gene match: 20. This CDR3 contains 20 residues. Looked up from germline, CDR1 is MNHNY and CDR2 is SVGAGI (reference sequence). DNA for the CDR3: TGTGCCAGCAGCGACCGATACAAACAGGGGGCTATATGGGACACCGGGGAGCTGTTTTTT. As protein: CASSDRYKQGAIWDTGELFF.

The chain links TRBV7-2 to TRBJ2-2, with D possibly called TRBD1 or TRBD2 (5 bases each). This CDR3 region has 15 residues. The V end lost 6 bases, the J end lost 5 bases, and 16 bases lay between the germline ends. Per the germline V gene, CDR1 is SGHTA and CDR2 is FQGNSA. The DNA of the CDR3 is TGTGCCAGCAGGTTGCATTTGGGGGAAACCGGGGAGCTGTTTTTT. This sequence encodes CASRLHLGETGELFF.

The V gene is TRBV6-2 or TRBV6-3, the J gene TRBJ1-5; D is ambiguous. Per germline, CDR1 MNHEY and CDR2 SVGEGT. V dropped 2 bases and J dropped 3 bases, with 8 bases sitting between them. The CDR3 spans 14 residues. CDR3 protein: CASSYGTFNQPQHF. The CDR3 DNA sequence: TGTGCCAGCAGTTACGGCACTTTCAATCAGCCCCAGCATTTT.

CDR3 residues: CASSLEGPGTQYF. CDR3 DNA: TGTGCCAGCAGCTTGGAAGGGCCCGGGACCCAGTACTTC. V usage is TRBV5-4 and J usage is TRBJ2-5; D not certain. V lost 0 bases to trimming and J lost 7 bases, with 10 bases between them. Per the germline V gene, CDR1 is SGHNT and CDR2 is YYREEE (reference sequence). This CDR3 is 13 amino acids long.

This chain uses TRBV29-1 with TRBJ2-7; 7 nucleotides align to TRBD1. Germline CDR1 and CDR2: SQVTM and ANQGSEA. This CDR3 has 13 amino acids. J was trimmed by 6 bases and V by 7 bases; bases with no gene match: 12. DNA of the CDR3: TGCAGCGCTAAGACAGGGAGCCTGAGCGAGCAGTACTTC. Protein: CSAKTGSLSEQYF.

This clone was seen a single time. The rearrangement uses TRBV20-1 and TRBJ1-3; D not resolved. Trimming took off 6 bases at V and 0 bases at J, with 3 bases between the two ends. CDR1 and CDR2 (germline): DFQATT, SNEGSKA (reference sequence). CDR3 length: 11 amino acids. This CDR3 is CSAPSGNTIYF. CDR3 DNA sequence: TGCAGTGCCCCCTCTGGAAACACCATATATTTT.

This clone appeared a single time. The rearrangement joins TRBV14 to TRBJ1-1; 7 bases match TRBD1. Germline trimming cut 4 bases from V and 2 bases from J; bases unmatched to any gene: 7. Germline CDR1 SGHDN, CDR2 FVKESK. This CDR3 has 15 residues. The chain's CDR3 is CASSLLTGRNTEAFF. CDR3 nucleotide sequence: TGTGCCAGCAGCCTACTGACAGGGCGAAACACTGAAGCTTTCTTT.

V usage is TRBV2 and J usage is TRBJ1-3; tentative D call: TRBD1 (5 bases). CDR3 length: 15 residues. Per germline, CDR1 SNHLY and CDR2 FYNNEI. V was clipped by 8 bases and J by 1 base, with 15 bases between them. In DNA form, the CDR3 reads TGTGCCAGCCCCGCCAGGGCGGATTCTGGAAACACCATATATTTT. Translating it yields CASPARADSGNTIYF.

This clone has a handful of counts. V is TRBV15 and J is TRBJ2-2, with 9 bases fitting TRBD1. Germline V CDR1 and CDR2: LNHNV, YYDKDF (reference sequence). V gave up 0 bases and J gave up 3 bases; unmatched junction bases: 8. The CDR3 has 18 amino acids. The CDR3 nucleotides are TGTGCCACCAGCAGAGATGGCGGGGGACAGGGTTACACCGGGGAGCTGTTTTTT. Amino acid sequence: CATSRDGGGQGYTGELFF.

As DNA, the CDR3 is TGTGCCAGCAGTTTATGGGGGCCGAGCGGGGAGCTGTTTTTT. Amino acid sequence: CASSLWGPSGELFF. V and J are TRBV28 and TRBJ2-2; D may be TRBD1 (5 bases). Germline values: CDR1 MDHEN, CDR2 SYDVKM. The CDR3 covers 14 residues. V lost 0 bases, J lost 7 bases, and 9 bases lay in between. Variable domain in full (rest from reference TRBV28 and TRBJ2-2): DVKVTQSSRYLVKRTGEKVFLECVQDMDHENMFWYRQDPGLGLRLIYFSYDVKMKEKGDIPEGYSVSREKKERFSLILESASTNQTSMYLCASSLWGPSGELFFGEGSRLTVL.

The chain combines TRBV6-5 with TRBJ2-1; possible D gene TRBD1, 5 bases. Germline lookup yields CDR1 MNHEY and CDR2 SVGAGI. V lost 7 bases and J 7 bases, leaving 20 bases between the germline ends. The length of the CDR3 is 15 residues. CDR3 sequence: CASTRDPLGANEQFF. The CDR3 nucleotides read TGTGCCAGCACCAGAGATCCCCTAGGGGCTAATGAGCAGTTCTTC.

The chain employs TRBV18 and TRBJ1-2; 7 nucleotides align to TRBD1. V dropped 3 bases and J dropped 4; count of bases not matched to a gene: 5. This CDR3 has 14 residues. Germline-derived CDR1 and CDR2 are KGHSH and LQKENI. CDR3 protein: CASSPETGVYGYTF. CDR3 nucleotide sequence: TGTGCCAGCTCACCCGAAACAGGGGTCTATGGCTACACCTTC.

The chain employs TRBV10-3 and TRBJ2-2; no definite D call. Germline loops: CDR1 ENHRY, CDR2 SYGVKD. The CDR3 extends over 13 amino acids. Between the trimmed V and J ends, which lost 2 bases and 3 bases, there was a span of 4 bases. In DNA, the CDR3 is TGTGCCATCAGTGAGGGGGACACCGGGGAGCTGTTTTTT. Protein product: CAISEGDTGELFF.

The count of this clone is one. The chain combines TRBV5-8 with TRBJ2-7, with D possibly being TRBD1 or TRBD2 (5 bases each). The V and J ends lost 1 base and 5 bases respectively, with 13 bases between them. Germline V gene lookup returns CDR1 SGHTS and CDR2 YDEGEE. The CDR3 spans 14 residues. In nucleotides, the CDR3 is TGTGCCAGCAGCTTGAGCCGGGGCGCCCACGAGCAGTACTTC. Its protein product is CASSLSRGAHEQYF.

The chain uses TRBV7-2 and TRBJ1-1; the D gene is possibly TRBD1 (6 bases). CDR1 and CDR2 from the germline V gene are SGHTA and FQGNSA. Between the trimmed V and J ends, which lost 5 bases and 6 bases, there was a span of 16 bases. The CDR3 contains 14 residues. The CDR3 DNA reads TGTGCCAGCAGCCCACAGGGAATCAGGGCTGAAGCTTTCTTT. Translating it yields CASSPQGIRAEAFF.